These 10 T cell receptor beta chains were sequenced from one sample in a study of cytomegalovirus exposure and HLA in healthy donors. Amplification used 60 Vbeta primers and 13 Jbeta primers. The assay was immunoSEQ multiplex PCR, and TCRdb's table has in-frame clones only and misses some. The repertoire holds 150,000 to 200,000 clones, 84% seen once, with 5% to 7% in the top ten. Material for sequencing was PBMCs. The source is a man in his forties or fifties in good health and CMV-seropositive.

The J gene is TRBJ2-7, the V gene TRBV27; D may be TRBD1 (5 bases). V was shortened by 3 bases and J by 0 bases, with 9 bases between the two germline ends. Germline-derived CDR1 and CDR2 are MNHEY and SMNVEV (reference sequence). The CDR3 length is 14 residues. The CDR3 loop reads CASSFGDSSYEQYF. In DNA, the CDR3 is TGTGCCAGCAGTTTTGGCGACAGCTCCTACGAGCAGTACTTC.

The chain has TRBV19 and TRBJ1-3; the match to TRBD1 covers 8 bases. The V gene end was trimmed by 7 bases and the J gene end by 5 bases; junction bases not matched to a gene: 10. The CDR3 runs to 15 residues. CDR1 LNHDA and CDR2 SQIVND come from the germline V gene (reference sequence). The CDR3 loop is CASTTTGGARNTIYF. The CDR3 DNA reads TGTGCCAGTACCACTACAGGGGGAGCCAGAAACACCATATATTTT.

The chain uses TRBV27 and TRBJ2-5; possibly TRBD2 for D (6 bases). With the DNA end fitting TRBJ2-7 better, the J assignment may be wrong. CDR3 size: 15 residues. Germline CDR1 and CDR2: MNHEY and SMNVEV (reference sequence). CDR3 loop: CASRFRAGGTYEQYF. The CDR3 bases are TGTGCCAGCAGATTTCGAGCCGGGGGAACCTACGAGCAGTACTTC.

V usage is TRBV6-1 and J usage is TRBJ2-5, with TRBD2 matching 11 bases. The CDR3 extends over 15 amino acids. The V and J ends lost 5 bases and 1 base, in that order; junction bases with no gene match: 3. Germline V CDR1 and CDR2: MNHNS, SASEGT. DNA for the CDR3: TGTGCCAGCAGTCCTAGCGGGGGGTCCCAAGAGACCCAGTACTTC. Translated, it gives CASSPSGGSQETQYF.

CDR3 sequence: CASRLDTYGYTF. Here the CDR3 DNA reads TGTGCCAGCAGACTAGACACCTATGGCTACACCTTC. This chain uses TRBV28 with TRBJ1-2; no firm D call. The CDR3 length is 12 residues. Trimming cost V 6 bases and J 4 bases, with 9 bases left between them. The germline V gene encodes CDR1 MDHEN and CDR2 SYDVKM.

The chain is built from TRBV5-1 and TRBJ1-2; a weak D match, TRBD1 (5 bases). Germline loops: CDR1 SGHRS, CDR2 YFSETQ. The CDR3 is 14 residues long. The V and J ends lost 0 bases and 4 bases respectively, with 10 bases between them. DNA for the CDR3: TGCGCCAGCAGCTTGGAAACAGGCCGCTATGGCTACACCTTC. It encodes CASSLETGRYGYTF.

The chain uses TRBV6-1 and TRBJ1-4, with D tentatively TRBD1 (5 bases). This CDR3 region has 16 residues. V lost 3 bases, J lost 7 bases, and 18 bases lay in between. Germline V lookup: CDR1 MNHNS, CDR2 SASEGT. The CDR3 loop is CASSELSGRGREKLFF. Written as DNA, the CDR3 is TGTGCCAGCAGTGAGTTGAGTGGGAGGGGTCGTGAAAAACTGTTTTTT.

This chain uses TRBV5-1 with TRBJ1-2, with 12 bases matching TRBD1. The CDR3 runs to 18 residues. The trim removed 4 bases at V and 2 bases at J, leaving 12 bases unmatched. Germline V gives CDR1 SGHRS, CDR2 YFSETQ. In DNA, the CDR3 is TGCGCCAGCAGCCGTGCTCCGGGACAGGGGGCGGTGAACTATGGCTACACCTTC. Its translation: CASSRAPGQGAVNYGYTF.

This CDR3 is CASSPNFRQPRAGNTIYF. The CDR3 DNA sequence: TGTGCCAGCTCACCTAATTTCCGGCAGCCGAGGGCTGGAAACACCATATATTTT. The chain recombines TRBV18 with TRBJ1-3; D ambiguous. V dropped 3 bases and J dropped 2 bases, with 20 bases sitting between them. The CDR3 is made up of 18 amino acids. CDR1 and CDR2 (germline): KGHSH, LQKENI.

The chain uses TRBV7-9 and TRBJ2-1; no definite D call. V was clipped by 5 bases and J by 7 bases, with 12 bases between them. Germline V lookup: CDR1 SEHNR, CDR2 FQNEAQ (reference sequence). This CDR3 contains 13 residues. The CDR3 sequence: CASSPGGRNEQFF. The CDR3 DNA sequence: TGTGCCAGCAGCCCAGGTGGCAGGAATGAGCAGTTCTTC.